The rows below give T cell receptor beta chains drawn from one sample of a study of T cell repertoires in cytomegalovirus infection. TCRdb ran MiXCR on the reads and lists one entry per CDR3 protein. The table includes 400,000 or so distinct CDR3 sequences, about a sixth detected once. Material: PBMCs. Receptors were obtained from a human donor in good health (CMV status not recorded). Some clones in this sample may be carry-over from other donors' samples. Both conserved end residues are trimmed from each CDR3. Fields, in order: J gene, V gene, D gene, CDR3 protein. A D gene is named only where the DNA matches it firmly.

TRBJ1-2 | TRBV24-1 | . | ATSDLNGYGYT
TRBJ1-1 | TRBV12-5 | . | ASGLEKNTEAF
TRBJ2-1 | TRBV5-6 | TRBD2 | ASSQIAGGGYNEQF
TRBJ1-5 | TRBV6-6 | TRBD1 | ASSYLVTGSGQPQH
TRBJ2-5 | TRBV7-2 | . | ASRLLEGETQY
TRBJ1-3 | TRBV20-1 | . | SAATGWDTIY
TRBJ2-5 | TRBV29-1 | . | SARVQGQTQY
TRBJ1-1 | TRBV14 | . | ASSQVWGGNTEAF
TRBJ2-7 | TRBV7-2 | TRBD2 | ASSQAGLGEQY
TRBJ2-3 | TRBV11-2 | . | ASSPQTSLSTQY
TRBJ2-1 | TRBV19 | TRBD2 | ASRRGGHNEQF
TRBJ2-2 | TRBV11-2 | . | ASSLSPRETGELF
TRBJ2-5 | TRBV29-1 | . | SVGLGTQY
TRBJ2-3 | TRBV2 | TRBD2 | ASSVWGRADTQY
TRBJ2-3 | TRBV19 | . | ASSIYDGGAADTQY
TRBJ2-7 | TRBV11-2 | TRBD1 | ASSLWDSDFYEQY
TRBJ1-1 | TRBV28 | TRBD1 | ATAILPGQGGTTEAF
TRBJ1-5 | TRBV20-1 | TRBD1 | SASESQGQGGQPQH
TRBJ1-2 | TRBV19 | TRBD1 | ASSIRTGSNYGYT
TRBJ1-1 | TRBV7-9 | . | ASTLSNTEAF